This T cell receptor beta chain was sequenced in a study of a mutant IDH1 vaccine in newly diagnosed glioma. Overall study: Among treated patients, around 60% were male and about 40% female, and mean age was roughly 40 years. Patients previously underwent radiotherapy, temozolomide, or both, and most underwent both.

Assay used: immunoSEQ multiplex PCR; TCRdb lists only in-frame clones, some missing. This table holds under 55,000 clones, 91% found once. Comment on this clone: Its antigen is currently unknown.

Stated time point: week 11, during vaccination. Alongside topical imiquimod, each dose of vaccine comprised 300 ug of mutant IDH1 20-mer peptide. The CDR3 has 14 residues. CDR1 MNHEY and CDR2 SMNVEV come from the germline V gene (reference sequence). V was pared by 5 bases and J by 13 bases, with 21 bases between. The gene calls are TRBV27 and TRBJ1-5; D possibly corresponds to TRBD1 (5 bases). The receptor was isolated from a man aged 50-59 years with glioma. The source material was PBMCs, sampled from a glioma patient whose treatment included an IDH1 peptide vaccine. The CDR3 loop is CASSPMTQGSAQHF. The CDR3 DNA reads as TGTGCCAGCAGTCCAATGACCCAGGGTTCCGCGCAGCATTTT.